These 4 T cell receptor beta chains were sequenced from one sample in a study of blood T cell repertoires in COVID-19. Only in-frame clones appear in the TCRdb table, and some are missing; sequencing was by immunoSEQ multiplex PCR. The repertoire holds about 200,000 clones, with around 89% as singletons. Sequencing was done on a sample of peripheral blood. Receptor source: a human donor in a cohort sampled during active COVID-19.

The chain has TRBV7-6 and TRBJ2-5, with TRBD2 matching over 15 bases. V dropped 5 bases and J dropped 2; count of bases not matched to a gene: 15. Per the germline V gene, CDR1 is SGHVS and CDR2 is FNYEAQ. The CDR3 is made up of 20 amino acids. CDR3 sequence (DNA): TGTGCCAGCAGCCGAAGGACTAGCGGGAGGGTATATCCCCCACAAGAGACCCAGTACTTC. Encoded protein: CASSRRTSGRVYPPQETQYF.

The chain carries TRBV5-5 and TRBJ2-7; a weak D match, TRBD1 (5 bases). The CDR3 is 14 residues long. CDR1 is SGHKS, CDR2 YYEKEE, per germline (reference sequence). V gave up 0 bases and J gave up 2 bases, with 9 bases separating them. The CDR3 region has the DNA TGTGCCAGCAGCTTGGAAGGGGCCACCTACGAGCAGTACTTC. It encodes CASSLEGATYEQYF. Filled out from reference TRBV5-5 and TRBJ2-7, the complete variable domain reads DAGVTQSPTHLIKTRGQQVTLRCSPISGHKSVSWYQQVLGQGPQFIFQYYEKEERGRGNFPDRFSARQFPNYSSELNVNALLLGDSALYLCASSLEGATYEQYFGPGTRLTVT.

This sequence joins TRBV11-2 and TRBJ2-3; TRBD2 matches 10 bases. There are 16 residues in the CDR3. Trimming cost V 0 bases and J 5 bases; bases outside gene matches: 5. Germline assignment: CDR1 SGHAT and CDR2 FQNNGV. The CDR3 loop is CASSLDLAGAGDTQYF. The CDR3, as DNA: TGTGCCAGCAGCTTAGATCTAGCGGGGGCGGGAGATACGCAGTATTTT.

This sequence joins TRBV19 and TRBJ2-3; D is unresolved. This CDR3 has 15 amino acids. V shed 3 bases and J shed 2 bases, with 12 bases lying between them. The V gene's germline CDR1 is LNHDA and CDR2 SQIVND (reference sequence). This chain's CDR3 is CASSIGAVFTDTQYF. The CDR3, as DNA: TGTGCCAGTAGTATTGGTGCAGTCTTCACAGATACGCAGTATTTT.